The clone carrying this TCR beta chain was seen only once. The source of the sample is a study of blood T cell repertoires in COVID-19. The overall study: Acute and convalescent COVID-19 specimens originated in the United States, Italy and Spain. Sample material is recorded as cDNA or gDNA derived from T cells, B-cell-depleted T cells, or PBMCs.

As handled by the study authors: Researchers report that nucleated cell counts were estimated from reference gene primer amplification. Some clones are missing from TCRdb's copy, which holds only in-frame ones; the method was immunoSEQ multiplex PCR. From that table come the V and J calls and clone size; the DNA was used to work out D and trimming. The sample yields more than 250,000 clones, over 80% seen once. The specimen sequenced was peripheral blood. This TCR was sampled from a man aged 55 to 70 who had recovered from COVID-19.

The chain's CDR3 is CASSGGQAGQPQHF. The DNA for the CDR3 is TGTGCCAGCAGCGGAGGACAGGCGGGTCAGCCCCAGCATTTT. The chain is built from TRBV6-5 and TRBJ1-5; the match to TRBD1 covers 7 bases. V shed 6 bases and J 6 bases; nucleotides not matched to a gene: 8. The CDR3 runs to 14 residues. From germline, CDR1 is MNHEY and CDR2 SVGAGI.